The sequence of this TCR beta chain was determined in a study of T cell responses to AZD1222 COVID-19 vaccine. Whole-study results and caveats: An increase in Spike-specific TCR breadth and depth was observed after two AZD1222 doses. At 160-218 and 743-854, vaccine-associated CD4 TCRs were dominant, and they spanned spike. Females made up more of the donors, who were largely white British, and clonal diversity may have come out too low. No day 14 peak samples; only post-peak repertoires were characterized.

Turning to this clone: As yet, its antigen is unknown.

Germline V gene lookup returns CDR1 SGHDT and CDR2 YYEEEE. This CDR3 region has 10 residues. V was clipped by 7 bases and J by 6 bases, with 7 bases between them. Some clones are missing from TCRdb's copy, which holds only in-frame ones; the method was immunoSEQ multiplex PCR. The sample has around 160,000 clones, over 80% seen once. The sample was peripheral blood, taken on day 0 of MenACWY control vaccination. The receptor comes from an adult in good health. The chain couples TRBV5-6 to TRBJ1-1; D gene ambiguous. The CDR3 nucleotides read TGTGCCAGCTCCTTGTCTGAAGCTTTCTTT. Translated, it gives CASSLSEAFF. The full variable domain, rest sourced from reference TRBV5-6 and TRBJ1-1, is DAGVTQSPTHLIKTRGQQVTLRCSPKSGHDTVSWYQQALGQGPQFIFQYYEEEERQRGNFPDRFSGHQFPNYSSELNVNALLLGDSALYLCASSLSEAFFGQGTRLTVV.